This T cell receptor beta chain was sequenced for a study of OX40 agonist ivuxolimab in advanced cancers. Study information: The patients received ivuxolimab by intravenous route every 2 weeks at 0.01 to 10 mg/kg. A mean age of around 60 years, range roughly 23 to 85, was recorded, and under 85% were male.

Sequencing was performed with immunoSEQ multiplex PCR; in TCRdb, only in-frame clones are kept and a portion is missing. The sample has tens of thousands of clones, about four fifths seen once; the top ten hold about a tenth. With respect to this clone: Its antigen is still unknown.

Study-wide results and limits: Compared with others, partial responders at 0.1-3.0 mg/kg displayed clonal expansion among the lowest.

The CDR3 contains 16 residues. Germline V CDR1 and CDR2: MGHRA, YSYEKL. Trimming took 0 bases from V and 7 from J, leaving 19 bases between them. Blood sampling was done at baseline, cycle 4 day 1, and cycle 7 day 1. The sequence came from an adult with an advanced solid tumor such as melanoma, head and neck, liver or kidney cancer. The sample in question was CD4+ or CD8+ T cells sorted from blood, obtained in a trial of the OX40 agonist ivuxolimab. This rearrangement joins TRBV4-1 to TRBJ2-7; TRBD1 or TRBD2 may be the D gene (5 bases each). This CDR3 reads CASSQEPGRVLEEQYF. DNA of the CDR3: TGCGCCAGCAGCCAAGAGCCGGGACGGGTCCTAGAAGAGCAGTACTTC.